The 7 T cell receptor beta chains below come from one sample, sequenced in a study of blood T cell repertoires in COVID-19. The method was immunoSEQ multiplex PCR; TCRdb's version includes in-frame clones alone and lacks a portion of them. The sample records 190,000 or so clones, around 87% being singletons. The specimen sequenced was peripheral blood. Receptors were obtained from a man in his forties with active or convalescent COVID-19.

This clone has only one observation. The V gene is TRBV5-4, the J gene TRBJ1-6, with a possible D match to TRBD1 (5 bases). Trimming took off 0 bases at V and 6 bases at J, with 13 bases between the two ends. The length of the CDR3 is 16 residues. Germline values: CDR1 SGHNT, CDR2 YYREEE (reference sequence). The CDR3 loop reads CASSLDTGYSNSPLHF. The CDR3, as DNA: TGTGCCAGCAGCTTGGACACAGGTTATTCTAATTCACCCCTCCACTTT.

The J gene is TRBJ1-2, the V gene TRBV6-2 or TRBV6-3; TRBD1 matches 7 bases. CDR1 and CDR2 (germline): MNHEY, SVGEGT. The trim removed 6 bases at V and 4 bases at J, leaving 11 bases unmatched. The CDR3 extends over 15 amino acids. The CDR3 spells CASSLPGTATYGYTF. The CDR3 region has the DNA TGTGCCAGCAGCCTCCCCGGGACAGCGACCTATGGCTACACCTTC.

The chain recombines TRBV19 with TRBJ1-6; maybe TRBD1 (5 bases). V shed 4 bases and J shed 6 bases, with 13 bases lying between them. From germline, CDR1 is LNHDA and CDR2 SQIVND (reference sequence). The CDR3 spans 15 residues. Here the CDR3 DNA reads TGTGCCAGTAGTAACCTCCCGGGACTTAATTCACCCCTCCACTTT. It yields the protein CASSNLPGLNSPLHF.

The chain combines TRBV21-1 with TRBJ1-2; no check of the table's D call, TRBD1, against the DNA was made. TRBV21-1 is an annotated pseudogene. There are 17 residues in the CDR3. CDR3 coding DNA: TGTGCCAGCAGCAAAGAGGGGGGACAGGCCCACTGCTATGGCTACACCTTC. It specifies CASSKEGGQAHCYGYTF.

CDR3 sequence (DNA): TGTGCCTGGAATAGACAGGGGAGTAAGTACACCTTC. It translates to CAWNRQGSKYTF. The V gene is TRBV30, the J gene TRBJ1-2, with 8 bases lining up with TRBD1. This CDR3 is built from 12 residues. The V and J ends lost 4 bases and 11 bases, in that order; junction bases with no gene match: 9. The germline V gene encodes CDR1 GTSNPN and CDR2 SVGIG (reference sequence). Complete variable domain (other parts from reference TRBV30 and TRBJ1-2): SQTIHQWPATLVQPVGSPLSLECTVEGTSNPNLYWYRQAAGRGLQLLFYSVGIGQISSEVPQNLSASRPQDRQFILSSKKLLLSDSGFYLCAWNRQGSKYTFGSGTRLTVV.

V is TRBV3-1 (or the pseudogene TRBV3-2) and J is TRBJ1-6, with 8 bases lining up with TRBD1. The CDR3 is made up of 15 amino acids. CDR1 and CDR2 from the germline V gene are LGHDT and YNNKEL (reference sequence). The V segment lost 6 bases and the J segment 7 bases; nucleotides outside the gene matches: 8. CDR3 coding DNA: TGTGCCAGCAGACCCGGGACAGGACTAAATTCACCCCTCCACTTT. It yields the protein CASRPGTGLNSPLHF.

The chain combines TRBV19 with TRBJ1-1; unclear D gene. Trimming removed 7 bases at V and 0 bases at J, with 15 bases between. The CDR3 is 15 residues long. Germline CDR1 and CDR2: LNHDA and SQIVND (reference sequence). This CDR3 is CASNGANSMNTEAFF. In DNA, the CDR3 is TGTGCCAGTAATGGCGCGAACAGTATGAACACTGAAGCTTTCTTT.